This entry describes one T cell receptor (beta chain). This clone's antigen is unknown. No clone much larger than this one lies a single base away; base qualities are absent. The sample is drawn from a study of blood T cell repertoires in COVID-19 (dated by TCRdb to 2020 to 2021). Some background on the complete study: Samples covering the acute and convalescent phases of COVID-19 were provided by collaborators in the United States, Italy and Spain. The prospective study material was composed of cDNA or gDNA derived from T cells, B-cell-depleted T cells, or PBMCs. The dataset comprised deeply sampled blood TCRbeta repertoires from subjects exposed to, actively infected with, or recovered from COVID-19. The repertoires were released in a freely available public database meant as a resource for research on the immune response to SARS-CoV-2. Samples were obtained from the ongoing ImmuneRACE study (first 160 participants) and from about 1,300 subjects provided by 6 global collaborators. A de-identified subject ID, COVID-19 status, age in years and sex were almost always included in the sample metadata. Where available, HLA class I and class II types were taken from metadata supplied by the sample provider and were not determined by assay-based typing. Findings and caveats that apply to the study as a whole: Clinical and demographic metadata were provided uncurated, with the amount varying by source and participant.

The CDR3 sequence holds 16 residues, the cysteine and phenylalanine included. CDR3 DNA only is kept here, 48 bases in frame from base 1. From a lookup of the germline V gene (reference sequence), CDR1 and CDR2 are SGHNT and YYREEE. Here V drops 4 bases and J drops 2 bases, and the junction holds 11 bases not matched to any gene. Collaborating institutions collected whole blood in K2EDTA tubes following their own protocols. For TCRbeta analysis, collaborator samples were shipped as frozen whole blood, as isolated PBMCs, or as DNA extracted from either sample type. TCRbeta CDR3 regions were amplified from genomic DNA by means of the immunoSEQ Assay, a bias-controlled multiplex PCR. Turning to the authors' computational methods: The number of nucleated cells in each sample was estimated by amplification of reference gene primers within the assay. To quantify the absolute abundance of each unique TCRbeta CDR3 rearrangement, sequence reads were collapsed and filtered. Productive Simpson clonality was computed per sample as the square root of Simpson's diversity index over productive rearrangements. As stored in TCRdb, this immuneACCESS dataset retains in-frame rearrangements with V and J assigned. A fraction of the clones does not appear; measured against another copy, unresolved V genes explain less than half of the discrepancy, and the remainder lacks a known reason. V, J and clone size are taken as reported in that table, and D and trimming were inferred from the DNA itself. The table for this sample lists about 24,000 clones; about 89% of them were counted only once. 7.5% to 10% of the sample is held by the ten biggest clonotypes.

The source of this sequence is a man aged 70 or older with acute or convalescent COVID-19. What was sequenced was peripheral blood. The chain is encoded by TRBV5-4 joined to TRBJ2-7, and 8 junction bases match TRBD1. The CDR3 reads as follows: CASSPGGQGATYEQYF. The sequenced DNA: TGTGCCAGCAGCCCGGGCGGGCAGGGGGCCACCTACGAGCAGTACTTC.